This T cell receptor (beta chain) was sequenced during a study of CD8 T cells in Susac syndrome. Random hexamers were used to reverse transcribe roughly 0.5 to 1 ug of RNA. TCRdb used MiXCR to reprocess the immunoSEQ multiplex PCR reads, holding one entry per CDR3 protein. The data hold around 140,000 distinct CDR3 sequences, with around 80% observed a single time. V dropped 3 bases and J dropped 4 bases, with 6 bases sitting between them. The length of the CDR3 is 13 residues. The germline CDR1 and CDR2 sequences are MGHRA and YSYEKL. The table lists this clonotype with a few counts. J is TRBJ2-2 and V is TRBV4-1; D gene uncertain. The receptor's source is a human donor with multiple sclerosis. The sample was CD8+ T cells from PBMCs. Written as DNA, the CDR3 is TGCGCCAGCAGCCACTCTAGCACCGGGGAGCTGTTTTTT. This sequence encodes CASSHSSTGELFF.